Listed below are T cell receptor beta chains from one sample, sequenced in a study of blood T cell repertoires in COVID-19. TCRdb keeps only in-frame clones here, not all; method: immunoSEQ multiplex PCR. The table has around 210,000 clones, roughly 90% seen once. Material for sequencing was PBMCs or T cells enriched from blood (not recorded which). The receptors shown here come from a woman between 18 and 30 years old who had recovered from COVID-19. Each CDR3 is given without its conserved first and last residue. The D gene is left open where the match is weak. Expanded clones get a size class; other rows say once, few or many, or leave the size out.

clone size | CDR3 length | J gene | D gene | V gene | CDR3 protein
once | 15 | TRBJ2-3 | TRBD2 | TRBV2 | ASSGWTSGGTTDTQY
- | 12 | TRBJ1-6 | TRBD1 | TRBV27 | ASSRGQNNSPLH
- | 15 | TRBJ1-2 | TRBD1 | TRBV27 | ASSLSGTGGDNYGYT
- | 12 | TRBJ2-3 | - | TRBV10-3 | AISVPGKGDTQY
- | 16 | TRBJ1-5 | TRBD1 | TRBV7-6 | ASSLYPPDRDSNQPQH
- | 11 | TRBJ2-1 | TRBD2 | TRBV9 | ASSVAGGDLEF
once | 13 | TRBJ2-5 | - | TRBV5-3 | ARSLCRRRKETQY
- | 14 | TRBJ2-5 | - | TRBV28 | ASGEWVLNPQETQY
- | 13 | TRBJ1-1 | - | TRBV9 | ASSVDPGPNTEAF
few | 11 | TRBJ2-1 | - | TRBV6-4 | ASSDRTENEQF
- | 9 | TRBJ2-3 | - | TRBV5-5 | ASSLPSTQY
- | 13 | TRBJ2-5 | - | TRBV28 | ASSLIPPQQETQY
- | 13 | TRBJ2-7 | - | TRBV10-3 | AISEGGWTHYEQY
- | 14 | TRBJ1-5 | - | TRBV28 | ASSPGSRVSAQPQH
- | 11 | TRBJ1-3 | - | TRBV25-1 | ASTSTGGNTIY
- | 13 | TRBJ2-4 | TRBD1 | TRBV6-5 | ASSPTMDRKNIQY
once | 12 | TRBJ1-5 | - | TRBV4-2 | ASSQPRSNQPQH
- | 13 | TRBJ1-5 | - | TRBV10-3 | AISESTDSNQPQH
once | 13 | TRBJ1-1 | - | TRBV4-1 | ASSQGRGGDTEAF
once | 16 | TRBJ2-5 | TRBD1 | TRBV7-9 | ASSPRDREALGGETQY
- | 10 | TRBJ1-5 | - | TRBV19 | ASSSESGPQH
- | 14 | TRBJ1-2 | TRBD1 | TRBV18 | ASSPPGQGEGYGYT
- | 12 | TRBJ2-7 | TRBD2 | TRBV6-5 | ASTGGASSYEQY
- | 12 | TRBJ1-6 | TRBD1 | TRBV19 | ASRAGQDDSPLH
few | 11 | TRBJ2-5 | - | TRBV29-1 | SVSTALGGTQY
- | 14 | TRBJ1-5 | TRBD1 | TRBV6-1 | ASSGDRIGGNQPQH
- | 13 | TRBJ2-3 | TRBD2 | TRBV18 | ASSPNSGGADTQY
- | 11 | TRBJ1-2 | - | TRBV4-1 | ASSQGRASGYT
- | 14 | TRBJ1-1 | TRBD1 | TRBV10-3 | AIRTSRGLLNTEAF
- | 13 | TRBJ2-1 | TRBD1 | TRBV18 | ASSKTGGPRNEQF
- | 9 | TRBJ1-3 | - | TRBV2 | ASSGGNTIY
few | 11 | TRBJ1-1 | - | TRBV5-1 | ASSPSGSTEAF
few | 12 | TRBJ1-2 | - | TRBV28 | ASSYRDKRNGYT
- | 14 | TRBJ2-5 | TRBD2 | TRBV7-9 | ASSATSGEDQETQY
- | 12 | TRBJ2-7 | TRBD1 | TRBV25-1 | ASSPGQGDYEQY
once | 14 | TRBJ1-5 | - | TRBV2 | ASSPGKGTSNQPQH
- | 12 | TRBJ1-4 | TRBD1 | TRBV7-9 | ASSSGTANEKLF
- | 15 | TRBJ2-3 | TRBD1 | TRBV6-6 | ASSPPSGQGASDTQY
- | 10 | TRBJ2-2 | - | TRBV5-1 | ASRQGTGELF
- | 9 | TRBJ2-5 | - | TRBV29-1 | SVEDAQGQY
few | 18 | TRBJ2-3 | TRBD2 | TRBV18 | ASSPITGTSGASNTDTQY